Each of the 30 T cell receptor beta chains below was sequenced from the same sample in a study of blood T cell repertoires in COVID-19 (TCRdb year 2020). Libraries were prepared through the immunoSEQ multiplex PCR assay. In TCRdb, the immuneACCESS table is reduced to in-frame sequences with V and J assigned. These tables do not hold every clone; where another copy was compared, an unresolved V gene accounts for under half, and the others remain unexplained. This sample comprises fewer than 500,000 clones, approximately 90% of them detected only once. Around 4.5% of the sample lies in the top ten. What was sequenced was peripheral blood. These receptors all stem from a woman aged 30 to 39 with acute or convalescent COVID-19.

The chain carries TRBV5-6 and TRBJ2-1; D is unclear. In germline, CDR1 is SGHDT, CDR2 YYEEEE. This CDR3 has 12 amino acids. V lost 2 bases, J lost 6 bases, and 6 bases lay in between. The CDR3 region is CASSLQPNEQFF. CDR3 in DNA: TGTGCCAGCAGCTTACAGCCCAATGAGCAGTTCTTC. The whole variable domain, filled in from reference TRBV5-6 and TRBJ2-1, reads DAGVTQSPTHLIKTRGQQVTLRCSPKSGHDTVSWYQQALGQGPQFIFQYYEEEERQRGNFPDRFSGHQFPNYSSELNVNALLLGDSALYLCASSLQPNEQFFGPGTRLTVL.

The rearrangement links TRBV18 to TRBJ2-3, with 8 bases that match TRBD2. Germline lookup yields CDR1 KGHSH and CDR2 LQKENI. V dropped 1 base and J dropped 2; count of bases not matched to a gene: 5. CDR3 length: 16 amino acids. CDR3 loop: CASSPQSGGLTDTQYF. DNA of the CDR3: TGTGCCAGCTCACCACAAAGCGGGGGACTCACAGATACGCAGTATTTT.

In DNA form, the CDR3 reads TGTGCCAGCTCACCACTCGCGAGCTCCTACAATGAGCAGTTCTTC. This codes for CASSPLASSYNEQFF. The rearrangement links TRBV18 to TRBJ2-1; D ambiguous. This CDR3 comprises 15 residues. Germline lookup yields CDR1 KGHSH and CDR2 LQKENI. V gave up 1 base and J gave up 0 bases, with 7 bases separating them. The full variable domain, in which reference TRBV18 and TRBJ2-1 provide the parts outside the CDR3, is NAGVMQNPRHLVRRRGQEARLRCSPMKGHSHVYWYRQLPEEGLKFMVYLQKENIIDESGMPKERFSAEFPKEGPSILRIQQVVRGDSAAYFCASSPLASSYNEQFFGPGTRLTVL.

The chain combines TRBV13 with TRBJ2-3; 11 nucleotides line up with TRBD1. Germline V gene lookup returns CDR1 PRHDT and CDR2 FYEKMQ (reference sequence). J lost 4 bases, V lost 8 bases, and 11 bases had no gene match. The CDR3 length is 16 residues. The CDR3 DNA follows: TGTGCCAGCCGGGCCCGGGACAGGGGGTTTGCAGATACGCAGTATTTT. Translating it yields CASRARDRGFADTQYF.

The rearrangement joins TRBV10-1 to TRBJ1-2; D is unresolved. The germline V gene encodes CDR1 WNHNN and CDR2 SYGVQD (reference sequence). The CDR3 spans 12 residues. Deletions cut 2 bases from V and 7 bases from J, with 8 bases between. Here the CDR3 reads CASSEGVSGYTF. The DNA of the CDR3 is TGCGCCAGCAGTGAGGGTGTGAGTGGCTACACCTTC.

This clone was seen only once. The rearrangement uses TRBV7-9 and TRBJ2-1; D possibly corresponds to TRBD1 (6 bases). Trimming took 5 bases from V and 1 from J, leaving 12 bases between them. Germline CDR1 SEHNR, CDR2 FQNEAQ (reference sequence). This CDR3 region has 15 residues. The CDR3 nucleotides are TGTGCCAGCAGCGCCAGGGGTTGGTCCTACAATGAGCAGTTCTTC. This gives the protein CASSARGWSYNEQFF.

The CDR3 DNA reads as TGTGCCAGCAGTTCCCCGGGGGGCGTGACCTACGAGCAGTACTTC. As protein: CASSSPGGVTYEQYF. The chain employs TRBV28 and TRBJ2-7; tentative D call: TRBD2 (7 bases). CDR3 length: 15 amino acids. Germline CDR1 MDHEN, CDR2 SYDVKM. V lost 4 bases, J lost 2 bases, and 15 bases lay in between.

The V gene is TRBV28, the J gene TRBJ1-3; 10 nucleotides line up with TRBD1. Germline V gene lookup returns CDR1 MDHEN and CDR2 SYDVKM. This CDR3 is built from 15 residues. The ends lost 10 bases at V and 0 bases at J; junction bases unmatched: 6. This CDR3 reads CATQGQGFSGNTIYF. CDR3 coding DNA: TGTGCCACCCAGGGACAGGGGTTCTCTGGAAACACCATATATTTT.

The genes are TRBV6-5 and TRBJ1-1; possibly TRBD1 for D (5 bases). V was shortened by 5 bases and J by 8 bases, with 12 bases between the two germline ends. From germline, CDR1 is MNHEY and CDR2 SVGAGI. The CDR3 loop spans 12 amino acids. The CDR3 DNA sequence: TGTGCCAGCAGTAAGACGGACAAAGAAGCTTTCTTT. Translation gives CASSKTDKEAFF.

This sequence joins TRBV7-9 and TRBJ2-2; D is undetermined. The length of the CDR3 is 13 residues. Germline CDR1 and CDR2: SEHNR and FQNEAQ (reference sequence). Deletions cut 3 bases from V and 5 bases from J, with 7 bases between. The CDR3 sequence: CASSFMTTGELFF. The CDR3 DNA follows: TGTGCCAGCAGCTTCATGACTACCGGGGAGCTGTTTTTT.

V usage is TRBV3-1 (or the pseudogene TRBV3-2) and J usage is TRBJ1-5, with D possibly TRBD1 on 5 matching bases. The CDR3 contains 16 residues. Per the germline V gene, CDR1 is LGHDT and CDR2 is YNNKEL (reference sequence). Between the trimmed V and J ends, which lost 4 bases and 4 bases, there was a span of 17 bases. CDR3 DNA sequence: TGTGCCAGCAGCCCATCACACAGGCCCCAGAATCAGCCCCAGCATTTT. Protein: CASSPSHRPQNQPQHF.

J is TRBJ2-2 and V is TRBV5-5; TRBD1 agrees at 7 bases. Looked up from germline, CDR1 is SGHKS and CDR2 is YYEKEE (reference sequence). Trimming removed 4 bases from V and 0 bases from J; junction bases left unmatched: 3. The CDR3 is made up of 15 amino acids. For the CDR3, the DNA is TGTGCCAGCAGCATCAGGGGGTCGAACACCGGGGAGCTGTTTTTT. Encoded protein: CASSIRGSNTGELFF.

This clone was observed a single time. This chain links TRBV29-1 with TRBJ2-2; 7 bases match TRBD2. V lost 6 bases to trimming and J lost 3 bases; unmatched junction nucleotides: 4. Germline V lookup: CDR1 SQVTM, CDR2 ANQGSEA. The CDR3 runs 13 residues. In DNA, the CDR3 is TGCAGCGTGGAGGGAGGGGACACCGGGGAGCTGTTTTTT. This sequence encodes CSVEGGDTGELFF.

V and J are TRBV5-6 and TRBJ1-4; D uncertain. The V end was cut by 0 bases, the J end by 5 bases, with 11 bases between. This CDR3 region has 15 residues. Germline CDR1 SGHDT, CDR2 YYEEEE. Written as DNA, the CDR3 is TGTGCCAGCAGCTTGGTGGGCCAGAGAAATGAAAAACTGTTTTTT. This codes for CASSLVGQRNEKLFF.

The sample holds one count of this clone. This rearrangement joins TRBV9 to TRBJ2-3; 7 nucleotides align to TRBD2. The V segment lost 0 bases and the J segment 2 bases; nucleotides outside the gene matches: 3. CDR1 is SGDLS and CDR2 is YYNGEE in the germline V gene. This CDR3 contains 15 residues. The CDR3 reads CASSVALADTDTQYF. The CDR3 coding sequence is TGTGCCAGCAGCGTAGCTCTAGCGGACACAGATACGCAGTATTTT.

The CDR3 nucleotides read TGTGCCAGCTCGACCCAGGACCAAGAGACCCAGTACTTC. Its translation is CASSTQDQETQYF. J is TRBJ2-5 and V is TRBV18, with D uncertain. Germline V gene data show CDR1 as KGHSH and CDR2 as LQKENI. Trimming shortened V by 6 bases and J by 0 bases, and 8 bases separated the two germline ends. This CDR3 spans 13 amino acids.

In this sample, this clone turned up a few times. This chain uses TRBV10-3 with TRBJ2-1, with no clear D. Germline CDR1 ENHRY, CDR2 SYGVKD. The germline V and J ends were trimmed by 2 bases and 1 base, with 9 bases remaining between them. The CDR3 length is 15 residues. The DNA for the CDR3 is TGTGCCATCAGTGAGGTACGGGTGTCCTACAATGAGCAGTTCTTC. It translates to CAISEVRVSYNEQFF.

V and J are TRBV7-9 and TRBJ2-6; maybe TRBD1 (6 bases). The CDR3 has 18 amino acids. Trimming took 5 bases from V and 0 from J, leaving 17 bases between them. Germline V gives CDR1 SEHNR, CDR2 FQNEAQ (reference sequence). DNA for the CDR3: TGTGCCAGCAGCCCATTAGGACAGTTTAGCTCTGGGGCCAACGTCCTGACTTTC. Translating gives CASSPLGQFSSGANVLTF.

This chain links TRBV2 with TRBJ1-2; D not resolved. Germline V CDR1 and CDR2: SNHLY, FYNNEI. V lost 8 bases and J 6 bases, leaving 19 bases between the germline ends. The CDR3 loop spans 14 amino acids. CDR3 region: CASGQEFLENGYTF. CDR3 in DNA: TGTGCCAGCGGGCAGGAATTTTTAGAGAATGGCTACACCTTC.

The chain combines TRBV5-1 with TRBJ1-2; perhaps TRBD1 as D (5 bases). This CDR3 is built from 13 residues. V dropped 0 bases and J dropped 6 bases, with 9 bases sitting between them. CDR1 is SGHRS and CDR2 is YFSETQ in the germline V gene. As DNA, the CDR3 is TGCGCCAGCAGCTTGGGACAGAAGGATGGCTACACCTTC. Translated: CASSLGQKDGYTF.

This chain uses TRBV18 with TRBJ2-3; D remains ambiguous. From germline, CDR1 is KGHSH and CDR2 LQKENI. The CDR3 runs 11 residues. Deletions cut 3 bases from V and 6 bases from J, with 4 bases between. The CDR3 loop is CASSPSDTQYF. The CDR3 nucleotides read TGTGCCAGCTCACCGTCGGATACGCAGTATTTT.

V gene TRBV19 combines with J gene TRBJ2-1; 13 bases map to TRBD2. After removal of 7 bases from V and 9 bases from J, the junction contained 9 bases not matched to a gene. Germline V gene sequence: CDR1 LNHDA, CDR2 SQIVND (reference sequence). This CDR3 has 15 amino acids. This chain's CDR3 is CASTTGTSGAREQFF. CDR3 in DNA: TGTGCCAGTACCACCGGGACTAGCGGGGCTCGTGAGCAGTTCTTC.

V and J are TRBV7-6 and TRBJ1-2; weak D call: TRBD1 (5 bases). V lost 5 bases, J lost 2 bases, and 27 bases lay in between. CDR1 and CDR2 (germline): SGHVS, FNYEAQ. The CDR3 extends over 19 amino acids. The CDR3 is CASSPRYGAGRALNYGYTF. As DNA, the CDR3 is TGTGCCAGCAGCCCCCGATACGGGGCAGGGAGGGCCCTAAACTATGGCTACACCTTC.

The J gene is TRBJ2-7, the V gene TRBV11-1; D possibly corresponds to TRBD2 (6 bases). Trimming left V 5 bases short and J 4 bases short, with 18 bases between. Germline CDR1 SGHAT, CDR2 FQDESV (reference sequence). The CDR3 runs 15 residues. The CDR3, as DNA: TGTGCCAGCAGCCCCTCCGGGCGGGGCCTTTACGAGCAGTACTTC. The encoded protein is CASSPSGRGLYEQYF. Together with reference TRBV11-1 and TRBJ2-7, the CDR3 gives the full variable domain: EAEVAQSPRYKITEKSQAVAFWCDPISGHATLYWYRQILGQGPELLVQFQDESVVDDSQLPKDRFSAERLKGVDSTLKIQPAELGDSAMYLCASSPSGRGLYEQYFGPGTRLTVT.

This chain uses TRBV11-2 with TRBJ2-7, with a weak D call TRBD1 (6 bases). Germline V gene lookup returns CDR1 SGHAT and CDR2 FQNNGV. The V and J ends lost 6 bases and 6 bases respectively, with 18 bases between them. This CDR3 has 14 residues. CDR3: CASRMRGGQSEQYF. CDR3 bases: TGTGCCAGCAGAATGAGAGGGGGTCAGTCCGAGCAGTACTTC. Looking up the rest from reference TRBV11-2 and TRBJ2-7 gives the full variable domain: EAGVAQSPRYKIIEKRQSVAFWCNPISGHATLYWYQQILGQGPKLLIQFQNNGVVDDSQLPKDRFSAERLKGVDSTLKIQPAKLEDSAVYLCASRMRGGQSEQYFGPGTRLTVT.

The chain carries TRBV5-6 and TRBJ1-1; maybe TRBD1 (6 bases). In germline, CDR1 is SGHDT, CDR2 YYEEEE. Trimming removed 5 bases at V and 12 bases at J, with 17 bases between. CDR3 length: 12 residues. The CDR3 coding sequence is TGTGCCAGCAGTCGAGGGGCAGGGGTTACTTTCTTT. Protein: CASSRGAGVTFF.

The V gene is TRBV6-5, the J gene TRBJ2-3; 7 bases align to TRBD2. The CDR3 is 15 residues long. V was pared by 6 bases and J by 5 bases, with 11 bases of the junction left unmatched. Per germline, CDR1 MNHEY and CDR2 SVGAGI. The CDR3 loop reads CASSDQRGVQDTQYF. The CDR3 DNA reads TGTGCCAGCAGCGACCAGCGGGGTGTACAAGATACGCAGTATTTT.

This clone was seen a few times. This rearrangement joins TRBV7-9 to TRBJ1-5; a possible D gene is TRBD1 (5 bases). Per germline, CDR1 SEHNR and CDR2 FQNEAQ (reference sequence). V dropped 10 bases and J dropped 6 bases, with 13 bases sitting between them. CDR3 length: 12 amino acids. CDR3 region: CATSSGGQPQHF. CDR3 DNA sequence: TGTGCCACCTCGTCGGGGGGTCAGCCCCAGCATTTT.

CDR3 in DNA: TGTGCCAGCACCGATAGGACAGCTACATATGGCTACACCTTC. Translating gives CASTDRTATYGYTF. The chain recombines TRBV6-5 with TRBJ1-2, with a tentative D call TRBD1 (6 bases). The germline V and J ends were trimmed by 7 bases and 5 bases, with 17 bases remaining between them. The CDR3 sequence is 14 residues long. Germline-derived CDR1 and CDR2 are MNHEY and SVGAGI.

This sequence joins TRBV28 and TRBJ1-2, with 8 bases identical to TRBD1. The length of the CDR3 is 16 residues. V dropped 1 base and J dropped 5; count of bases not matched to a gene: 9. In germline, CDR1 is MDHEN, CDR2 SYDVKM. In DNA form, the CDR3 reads TGTGCCAGCAGTTTATTTACCGGGACAGGACGTTATGGCTACACCTTC. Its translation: CASSLFTGTGRYGYTF.